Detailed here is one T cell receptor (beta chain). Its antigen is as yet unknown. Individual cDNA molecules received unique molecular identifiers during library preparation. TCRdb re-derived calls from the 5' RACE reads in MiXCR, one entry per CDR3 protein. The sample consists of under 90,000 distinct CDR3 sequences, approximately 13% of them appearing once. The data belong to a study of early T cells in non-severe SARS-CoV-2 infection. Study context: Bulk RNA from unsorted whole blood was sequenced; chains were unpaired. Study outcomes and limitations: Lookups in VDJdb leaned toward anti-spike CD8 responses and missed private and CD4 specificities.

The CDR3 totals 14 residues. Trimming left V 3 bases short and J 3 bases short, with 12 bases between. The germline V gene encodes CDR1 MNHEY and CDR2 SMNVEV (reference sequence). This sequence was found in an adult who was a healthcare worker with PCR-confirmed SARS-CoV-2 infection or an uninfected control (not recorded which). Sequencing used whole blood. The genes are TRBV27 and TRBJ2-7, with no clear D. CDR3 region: CASSFNPGYYEQYF. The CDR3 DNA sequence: TGTGCCAGCAGTTTTAACCCGGGCTACTACGAGCAGTACTTC.